The source of this TCR beta chain is a study of shared clonotypes between healthy human individuals. Replicate PCRs run on unsorted PBMC used 300 to 350 ng DNA, which was about 28,000 T cell genomes. Repertoires were generated with immunoSEQ multiplex PCR, while TCRdb's copy carries only in-frame clones and drops some. The sample has around 500,000 clones; around four fifths are singletons. Adult Caucasians living in Nashville, Tennessee made up all of the donors. Genomic DNA for unsorted samples was obtained from 70 million to 100 million PBMCs. A word on this clone: The antigen is not known.

Findings and limits, study-wide: Sequencing depth was expected to influence donor clonotype sharing.

The CDR3 spans 19 residues. Germline loops: CDR1 LNHNV, CDR2 YYDKDF (reference sequence). After removal of 2 bases from V and 5 bases from J, the junction contained 12 bases not matched to a gene. This clonotype originated in a woman aged 40 to 50 in good health. Some clones in this sample may be carry-over from other donors' samples. The specimen sequenced was PBMCs. The chain carries TRBV15 and TRBJ2-2; 12 bases agree with TRBD2. The CDR3 nucleotides read TGTGCCACCAGCAGATCTTGGAGACTAGCGGGAGTGGGGACCGGGGAGCTGTTTTTT. Translated, it gives CATSRSWRLAGVGTGELFF.